This passage covers 5 T cell receptor beta chains from one sample sequenced in a study of blood T cells in healthy people across ages. The use of a sample-barcoded 5' primer and a J-beta primer mix characterized a second PCR of about 7 to 12 cycles. MiXCR, applied by TCRdb to the 5' RACE reads, yields one record per CDR3 protein. The table includes around 1.7 million distinct CDR3 sequences, about 28% detected once. Material for sequencing was blood. These receptor sequences come from a woman aged 30 to 39 in good health.

This clonotype was counted only a few times. J is TRBJ1-1 and V is TRBV5-1; D is perhaps TRBD1 (5 bases). CDR3 length equals 16 residues. The V and J ends lost 4 bases and 1 base respectively, with 17 bases between them. Germline V gene data show CDR1 as SGHRS and CDR2 as YFSETQ. Written as DNA, the CDR3 is TGCGCCAGCAGCCCTGGGGGGAGAGGGTCGAACACTGAAGCTTTCTTT. This sequence encodes CASSPGGRGSNTEAFF.

In its sample, this clonotype was seen many times. J is TRBJ1-6 and V is TRBV30; unclear D gene. V lost 3 bases and J lost 15, with 12 bases in between. This CDR3 is built from 11 residues. Germline V gives CDR1 GTSNPN, CDR2 SVGIG (reference sequence). The CDR3 sequence is CAWRWTRGLHF. DNA for the CDR3: TGTGCCTGGAGGTGGACCAGAGGCCTCCACTTT.

The chain links TRBV20-1 to TRBJ2-1, with 11 bases lining up with TRBD2. The CDR3 sequence is 15 residues long. Germline V gene data show CDR1 as DFQATT and CDR2 as SNEGSKA (reference sequence). Trimming at V came to 1 base and at J to 7 bases, leaving 6 bases not matched to a gene. CDR3 nucleotide sequence: TGCAGTGCTAGAGTTTTTAGCGGGGGGGGGAATGAGCAGTTCTTC. This codes for CSARVFSGGGNEQFF.

At least ten counts were recorded for this clonotype. The chain couples TRBV29-1 to TRBJ1-2; D ambiguous. CDR3 size: 10 residues. Per germline, CDR1 SQVTM and CDR2 ANQGSEA. V was trimmed by 3 bases and J by 7 bases, leaving 6 bases between them. The CDR3 is CSVDSGGYTF. The CDR3 DNA reads TGCAGCGTTGATAGTGGTGGCTACACCTTC.

Only a few counts were recorded for this clonotype. V is TRBV20-1 and J is TRBJ2-1, with 9 bases lining up with TRBD2. The CDR3 runs to 14 residues. Germline CDR1 reads DFQATT; CDR2 reads SNEGSKA (reference sequence). CDR3 in amino acids: CSAESGGMYNEQFF. CDR3 bases: TGCAGCGCTGAGAGCGGGGGGATGTACAATGAGCAGTTCTTC.